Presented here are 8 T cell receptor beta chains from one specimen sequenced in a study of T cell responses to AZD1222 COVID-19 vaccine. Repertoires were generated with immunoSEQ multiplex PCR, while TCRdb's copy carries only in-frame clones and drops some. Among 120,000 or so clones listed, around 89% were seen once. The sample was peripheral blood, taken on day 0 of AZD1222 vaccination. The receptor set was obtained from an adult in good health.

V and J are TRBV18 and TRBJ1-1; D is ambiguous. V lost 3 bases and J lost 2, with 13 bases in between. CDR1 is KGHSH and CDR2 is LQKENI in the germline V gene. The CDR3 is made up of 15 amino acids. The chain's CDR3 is CASSPYSEPNTEAFF. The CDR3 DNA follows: TGTGCCAGCTCACCCTACAGCGAACCTAACACTGAAGCTTTCTTT.

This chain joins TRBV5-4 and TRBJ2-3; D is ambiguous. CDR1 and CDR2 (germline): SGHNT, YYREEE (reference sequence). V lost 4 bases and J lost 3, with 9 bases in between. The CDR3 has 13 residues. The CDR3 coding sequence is TGTGCCAGCAGCGACATTCTAACAGATACGCAGTATTTT. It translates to CASSDILTDTQYF. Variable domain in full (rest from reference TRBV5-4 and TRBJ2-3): ETGVTQSPTHLIKTRGQQVTLRCSSQSGHNTVSWYQQALGQGPQFIFQYYREEENGRGNFPPRFSGLQFPNYSSELNVNALELDDSALYLCASSDILTDTQYFGPGTRLTVL.

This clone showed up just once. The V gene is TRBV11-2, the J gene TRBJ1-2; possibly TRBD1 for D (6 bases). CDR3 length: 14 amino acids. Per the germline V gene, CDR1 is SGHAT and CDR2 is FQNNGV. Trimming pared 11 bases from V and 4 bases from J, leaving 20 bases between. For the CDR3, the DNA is TGTGCCTCCTCGAGGGGGGGGCTTGTCTATGGCTACACCTTC. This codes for CASSRGGLVYGYTF.

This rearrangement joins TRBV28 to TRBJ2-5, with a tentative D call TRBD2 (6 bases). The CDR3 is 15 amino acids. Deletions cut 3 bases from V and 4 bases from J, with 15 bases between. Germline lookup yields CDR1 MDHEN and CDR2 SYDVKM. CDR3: CASSFGTGGRETQYF. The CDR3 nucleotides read TGTGCCAGCAGTTTCGGGACCGGAGGGCGAGAGACCCAGTACTTC. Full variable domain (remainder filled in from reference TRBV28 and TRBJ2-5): DVKVTQSSRYLVKRTGEKVFLECVQDMDHENMFWYRQDPGLGLRLIYFSYDVKMKEKGDIPEGYSVSREKKERFSLILESASTNQTSMYLCASSFGTGGRETQYFGPGTRLLVL.

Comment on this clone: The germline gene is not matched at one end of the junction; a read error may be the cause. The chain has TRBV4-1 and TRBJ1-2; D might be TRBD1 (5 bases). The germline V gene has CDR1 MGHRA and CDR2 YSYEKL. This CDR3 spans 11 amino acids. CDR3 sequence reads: CASSQDRGTVF. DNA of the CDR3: TGCGCCAGCAGCCAAGATCGGGGGACTGTCTTC.

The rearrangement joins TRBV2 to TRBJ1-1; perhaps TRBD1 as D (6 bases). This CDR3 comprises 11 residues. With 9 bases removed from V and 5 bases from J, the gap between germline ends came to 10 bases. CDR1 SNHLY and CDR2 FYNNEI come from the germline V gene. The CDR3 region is CARGHLTEAFF. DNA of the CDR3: TGTGCCAGGGGACACCTTACTGAAGCTTTCTTT.

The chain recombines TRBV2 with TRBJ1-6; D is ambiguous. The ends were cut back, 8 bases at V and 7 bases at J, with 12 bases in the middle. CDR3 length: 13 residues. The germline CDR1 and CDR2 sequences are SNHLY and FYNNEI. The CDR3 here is CASFGGPNSPLHF. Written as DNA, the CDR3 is TGTGCCAGCTTCGGCGGTCCAAATTCACCCCTCCACTTT.

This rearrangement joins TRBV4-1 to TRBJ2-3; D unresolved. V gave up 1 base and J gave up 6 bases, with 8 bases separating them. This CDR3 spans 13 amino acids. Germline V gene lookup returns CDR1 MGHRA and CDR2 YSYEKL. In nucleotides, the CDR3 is TGCGCCAGCAGCCAAGTAGCTTCGGATACGCAGTATTTT. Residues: CASSQVASDTQYF.